This T cell receptor beta chain is drawn from a study of blood T cell repertoires in COVID-19. About the research overall: PBMCs, B-cell-depleted T cells, or T cells provided the cDNA or gDNA that made up the material.

Cohorts were assigned according to the clinical history that participants reported. The CDR3 spans 15 residues. Germline-derived CDR1 and CDR2 are SSHAT and FNYEAQ (reference sequence). The J segment lost 5 bases and the V segment lost 6 bases, leaving 12 bases of the junction unmatched. The assay was immunoSEQ multiplex PCR, and TCRdb's table has in-frame clones only and misses some. The sample has about 200,000 clones; roughly nine tenths are singletons. This sequence joins TRBV7-7 and TRBJ2-5; 7 bases align to TRBD1. Material: PBMCs or T cells enriched from blood (not recorded which). The source of this sequence is a woman aged 18-29 years who had recovered from COVID-19. Here the CDR3 DNA reads TGTGCCAGCAGTTCTTACAGGGGTAGTCGGGAGACCCAGTACTTC. It translates to CASSSYRGSRETQYF.